This T cell receptor (beta chain) was obtained from a study of shared clonotypes between healthy human individuals (dated by TCRdb to the early 2020s). As for the study more broadly: A couple of women and a few men aged 18 to 49 years were included in the cohort. For each donor, CD4 naive and CD4 memory were each given three plates, CD8 naive was given two plates, and CD8 memory was given one plate. To estimate repertoire size and how much clonotype sharing occurs between individuals, the study deeply sequenced the blood TCR repertoires of about five healthy adults. To increase sequencing depth and limit assay-specific biases, TCR repertoire library preparation and sequencing were carried out by different laboratories using diverse techniques. Per donor, leukapheresis produced somewhere between about 0.94 and 9 billion PBMCs.

Using the deep immunoSEQ assay, TCR CDR3 regions were amplified from genomic DNA by multiplex PCR. Extracted genomic DNA from each cell subset was distributed evenly across all wells of several immunoSEQ 96-well plates, and each plate was treated as a replicate. For sorted subsets, roughly 190 ng of genomic DNA, equivalent to some 33,000 T cell genomes, went into each replicate PCR. Purified libraries were quantified with a Qubit 3.0 fluorometer, sized on a Bioanalyzer 2100, and re-quantified with the KAPA Library Quantification kit. Each immunoSEQ 96-well plate was sequenced on its own single-read 150-cycle Illumina NextSeq 550 flow cell. Regarding the original processing steps: Because the immunoSEQ output held only junctional sequences and lacked quality scores, the filtering could not match the filtering applied to full-length reads. To assign V/J genes and CDR3, sequences were annotated against IMGT germline references using PyIR, a Python wrapper for IgBLAST v1.9. Any read was removed if the V/J assignment was weak (E-value above 1e-6), the CDR3 was missing, or the read contained stop codons, out-of-frame junctions, or ambiguous translated residues. V3J clonotypes were defined as sequences sharing the same inferred V gene, J gene, and CDR3 amino acid sequence. The percentage overlap between two repertoires was calculated by dividing the number of shared unique clonotypes by the size of the smaller repertoire. Richness of each repertoire was evaluated using RTK rarefaction, the Chao1 estimator, and Recon v2.1 estimates of unobserved clonotypes. Generation probabilities for all TCRbeta clonotypes obtained by the gDNA method from a few donors were computed using OLGA. The clones in this table, taken by TCRdb from immuneACCESS, are in-frame only. Not every clone is retained; where verified, under half of the shortfall comes from an unresolved V gene, and the cause of the rest is unknown. Clone size and V and J calls were adopted from that table, with D and trimming inferred from the DNA. This sample holds hundreds of thousands of clones; over 90% were observed only once. The ten largest clonotypes hold 24% of the sample.

CD8 naive samples were obtained by positive selection for CCR7 among CD45RO-negative cells, yielding a CD45RA+CCR7+ population from which TemRA cells were excluded. The donors were healthy, HIV-negative adults with no recently reported acute infections or vaccinations. All donors were Caucasian adults living in Nashville, Tennessee, USA. Blood was obtained by leukapheresis, after which PBMCs were separated by Ficoll-Histopaque density gradient centrifugation and cryopreserved in liquid nitrogen vapor phase. Analytical flow cytometry was used to check the purity and quantity of each magnetically sorted T cell population. Each sorted fraction had its genomic DNA isolated and then quantified by UV absorbance on a Nanodrop 2000c. What the research found in general, with its limitations: Rarefaction of sorted-subset datasets indicated incomplete sequencing despite the large sequencing depth. Because the study included a small number of donors, the genetic and exposure-history diversity represented was limited. Compared with non-shared clonotypes, clonotypes shared by all four sorted-subset donors had higher generation probabilities. Sharing across a few donors was observed for approximately 5% of naive CD4, 3% to 3.5% of naive CD8, 2% to 2.5% of memory CD4, and roughly 0.4% of memory CD8 clonotypes. Sampling was limited to blood, and TCR repertoires in tissue likely differ from TCR repertoires in blood. Naive subsets generally had larger estimated clonotype richness than memory subsets. Pairwise subsampling indicated that sequencing depth was expected to affect the degree of clonotype sharing among donors.

About this clone: Its antigen has not been determined. Qualities for individual bases were not recorded, and no much larger clone is one base off.

Taken from the germline V gene, the CDR1 and CDR2 loops are SGHDN and FVKESK. For this chain, trimming is 2 bases at the V end and 6 bases at the J end, and the number of junction bases without a gene match is 8. From its cysteine to its phenylalanine, the CDR3 spans 15 amino acids. Kept here is only the CDR3 DNA, which spans 45 bases and is read in frame from base 1. The rearrangement joined TRBV14 to TRBJ2-7, with TRBD1 identical over 9 junction bases. Specimen: naive CD8+ T cells sorted from blood. The cell subset or site label, read with the paper, signifies: CD45RA+CCR7+. The source of this sequence is a young man in good health. The DNA is as follows: TGTGCCAGCAGCCAACCGGGACAGGGAGGTGGCGAGCAGTACTTC. It codes for CASSQPGQGGGEQYF.